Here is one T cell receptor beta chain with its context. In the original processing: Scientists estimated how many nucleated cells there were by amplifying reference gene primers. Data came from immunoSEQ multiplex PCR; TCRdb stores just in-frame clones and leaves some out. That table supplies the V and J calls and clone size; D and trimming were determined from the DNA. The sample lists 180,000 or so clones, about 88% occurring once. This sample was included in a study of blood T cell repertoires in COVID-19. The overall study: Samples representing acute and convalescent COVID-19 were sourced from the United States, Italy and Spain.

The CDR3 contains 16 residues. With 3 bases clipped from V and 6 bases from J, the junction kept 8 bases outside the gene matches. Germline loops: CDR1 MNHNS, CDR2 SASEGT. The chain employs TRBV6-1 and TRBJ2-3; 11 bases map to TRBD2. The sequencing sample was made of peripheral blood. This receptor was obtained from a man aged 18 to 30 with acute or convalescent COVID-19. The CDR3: CASSEGLAARRDTQYF. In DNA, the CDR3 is TGTGCCAGCAGTGAGGGACTAGCGGCCCGGCGGGATACGCAGTATTTT.